The entry below gives a single T cell receptor beta chain sequence along with its context. Its target antigen remains unknown. No much larger clone exists at a distance of one base, and base qualities are not known. The time point label here, explained by the study, means: baseline before first vaccination. Vaccinee samples came from UK trials COV001 and COV002, including a single-blind randomized controlled phase 2/3 trial of AZD1222 (ChAdOx1 nCoV-19) in healthy adults. For TCRbeta chain sequencing, PBMC samples were collected from trial participants at day 0 and at day 28 after the second dose. The data were taken from a study of T cell responses to AZD1222 COVID-19 vaccine (dated by TCRdb to the early 2020s). For the wider study: Because spike-specific TCR depth and breadth did not differ between the two schedules, AZD1222 recipients who got a second dose at roughly 4 weeks were pooled with those who got a second dose at roughly 12 weeks. A total of 230 to 250 trial participants underwent TCR sequencing, of whom 207 received two doses of AZD1222 and some 25 received two doses of the MenACWY control vaccine. Trial participants were enrolled by age into subgroups of 18-55, 56-69 and 70-plus years, and around 150, 28 and 57 TCR-sequenced participants, respectively, were included in these subgroups. What the work shows at the level of the full study, not this receptor alone: Conclusions about previously exposed vaccinees are limited because only six or seven AZD1222 recipients were SARS-CoV-2 seropositive at baseline. Most participants were white British and females outnumbered males, and the authors suggested that clonal diversity may have been underestimated. The whole spike protein was spanned by vaccine-associated CD4 TCRs, and dominant responses were seen in regions 160-218 and 743-854. In the small 56-69-year group, the increase in depth fell short of significance, most likely because of low power. Nearly half of unique spike-specific TCRs reportedly recognized epitopes outside regions mutated in the B.1.351 and B.1.1.7 variants. After two AZD1222 doses, spike-specific TCR breadth and depth were significantly higher than at day 0 and than in MenACWY recipients. Because no day 14 peak-response samples were available, repertoires were characterized only after the peak T cell response.

The CDR3 regions of human TCRbeta chains were subjected to immunosequencing. The authors' analysis ran thus. Repertoire TCRs were checked for matches against a reference library of SARS-CoV-2-specific TCRs that had been generated using the MIRA antigen-specificity platform. Breadth was defined as the fraction of unique TCRs that were SARS-CoV-2-associated, and depth was defined as the fraction of total T cells that were SARS-CoV-2-associated. Using the MIRA data, every spike-specific TCR was mapped to the spike region that the TCR reacted to and assigned to either a CD4 or a CD8 class. Log10-transformed breadth and depth values were compared by one-way ANOVA with Sidak's multiple comparisons tests. This is the immuneACCESS table as TCRdb keeps it, with only in-frame sequences that have V and J called. A part of the clones is gone; compared with another copy, unresolved V genes explain less than half, and the rest is unexplained. V and J calls plus clone size are reproduced from that table; the DNA served to infer D and trimming. The sample table contains fewer than 65,000 clones; only one count was recorded for roughly 80% of them. 10% of the sample comes from the top ten.

CDR1 and CDR2, per the germline V gene (reference sequence), are LNHDA and SQIVND. The cysteine opens and the phenylalanine closes a CDR3 of 15 amino acids. The only DNA kept is the CDR3, 45 bases in frame from the first base. Germline trimming: 10 bases from V, 0 bases from J; junction bases outside gene matches: 9. Rearrangement joined TRBV19 to TRBJ1-2, and 9 junctional nucleotides match TRBD1. This sequence originates from an adult in good health. Sequences were derived from peripheral blood, sampled on day 0 of AZD1222 vaccination. The CDR3 region reads CATRPRQGANYGYTF. The DNA sequence follows: TGTGCCACCCGGCCGAGACAGGGGGCTAACTATGGCTACACCTTC.